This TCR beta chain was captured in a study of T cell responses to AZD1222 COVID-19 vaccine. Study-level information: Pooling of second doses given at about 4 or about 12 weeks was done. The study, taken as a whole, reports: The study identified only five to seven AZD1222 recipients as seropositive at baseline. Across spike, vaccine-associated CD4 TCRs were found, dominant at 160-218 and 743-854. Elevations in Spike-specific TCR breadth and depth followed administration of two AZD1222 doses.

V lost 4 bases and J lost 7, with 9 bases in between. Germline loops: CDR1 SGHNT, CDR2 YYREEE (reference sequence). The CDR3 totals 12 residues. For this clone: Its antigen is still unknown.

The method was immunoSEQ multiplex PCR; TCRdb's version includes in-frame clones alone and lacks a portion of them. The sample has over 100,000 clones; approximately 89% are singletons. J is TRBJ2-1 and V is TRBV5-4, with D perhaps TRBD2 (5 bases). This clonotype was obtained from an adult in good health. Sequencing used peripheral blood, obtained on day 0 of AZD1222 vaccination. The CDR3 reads CASSLGVNEQFF. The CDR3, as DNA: TGTGCCAGCAGCCTCGGGGTAAATGAGCAGTTCTTC.